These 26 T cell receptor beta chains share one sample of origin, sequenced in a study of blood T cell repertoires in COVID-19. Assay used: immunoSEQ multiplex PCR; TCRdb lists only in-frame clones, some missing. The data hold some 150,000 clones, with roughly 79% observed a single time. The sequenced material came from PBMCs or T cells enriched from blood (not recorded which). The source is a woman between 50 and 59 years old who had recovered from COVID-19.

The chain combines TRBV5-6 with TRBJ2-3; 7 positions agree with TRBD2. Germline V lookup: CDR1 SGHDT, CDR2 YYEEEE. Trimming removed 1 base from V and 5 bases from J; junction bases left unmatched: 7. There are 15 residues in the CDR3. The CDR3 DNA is TGTGCCAGCAGCTTGCGAACTAGCGCTGGAGATACGCAGTATTTT. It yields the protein CASSLRTSAGDTQYF.

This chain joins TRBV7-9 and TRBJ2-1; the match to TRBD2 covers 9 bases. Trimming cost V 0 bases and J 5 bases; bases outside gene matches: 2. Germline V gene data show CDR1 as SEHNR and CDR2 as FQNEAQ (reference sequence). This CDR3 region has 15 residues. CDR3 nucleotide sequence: TGTGCCAGCAGCTTAGCACTAGCGGGTCACAATGAGCAGTTCTTC. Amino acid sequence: CASSLALAGHNEQFF.

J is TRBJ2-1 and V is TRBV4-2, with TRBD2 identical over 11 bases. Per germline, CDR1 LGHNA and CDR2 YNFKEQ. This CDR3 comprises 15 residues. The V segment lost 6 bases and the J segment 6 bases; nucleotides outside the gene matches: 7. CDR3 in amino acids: CASRPRLAGLNEQFF. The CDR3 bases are TGTGCCAGCAGGCCCCGACTAGCGGGGCTCAATGAGCAGTTCTTC.

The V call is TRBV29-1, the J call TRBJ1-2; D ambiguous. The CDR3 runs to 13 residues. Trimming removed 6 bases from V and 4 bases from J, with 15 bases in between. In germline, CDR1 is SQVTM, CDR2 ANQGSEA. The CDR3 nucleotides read TGCAGCGTCCAGACATACCGGGGCTATGGCTACACCTTC. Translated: CSVQTYRGYGYTF. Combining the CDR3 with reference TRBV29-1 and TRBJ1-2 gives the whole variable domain SAVISQKPSRDICQRGTSLTIQCQVDSQVTMMFWYRQQPGQSLTLIATANQGSEATYESGFVIDKFPISRPNLTFSTLTVSNMSPEDSSIYLCSVQTYRGYGYTFGSGTRLTVV.

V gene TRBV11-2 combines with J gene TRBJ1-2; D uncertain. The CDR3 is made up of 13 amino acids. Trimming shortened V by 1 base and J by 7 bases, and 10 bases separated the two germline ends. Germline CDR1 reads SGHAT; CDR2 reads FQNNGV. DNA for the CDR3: TGTGCCAGCAGCTTAGGAGAGATCGGTGGCTACACCTTC. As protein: CASSLGEIGGYTF.

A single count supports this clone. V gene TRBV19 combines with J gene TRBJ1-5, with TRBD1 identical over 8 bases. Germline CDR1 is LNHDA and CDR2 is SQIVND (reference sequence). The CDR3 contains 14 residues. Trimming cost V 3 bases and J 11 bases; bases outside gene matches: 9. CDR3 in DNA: TGTGCCAGTAGTATGACAGGGGTGGGGGCAGCCCAGCATTTT. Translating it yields CASSMTGVGAAQHF.

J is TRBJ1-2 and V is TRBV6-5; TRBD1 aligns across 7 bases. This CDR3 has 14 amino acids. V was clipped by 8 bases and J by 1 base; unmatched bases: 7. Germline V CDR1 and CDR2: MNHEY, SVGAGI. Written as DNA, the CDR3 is TGTGCCAGCGGGGGACAGACGCTTAACTATGGCTACACCTTC. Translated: CASGGQTLNYGYTF.

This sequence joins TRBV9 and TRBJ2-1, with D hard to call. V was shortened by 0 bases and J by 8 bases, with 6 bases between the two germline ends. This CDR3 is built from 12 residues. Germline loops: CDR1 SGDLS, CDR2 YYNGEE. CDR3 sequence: CASSVVADEQFF. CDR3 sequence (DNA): TGTGCCAGCAGCGTAGTTGCGGATGAGCAGTTCTTC.

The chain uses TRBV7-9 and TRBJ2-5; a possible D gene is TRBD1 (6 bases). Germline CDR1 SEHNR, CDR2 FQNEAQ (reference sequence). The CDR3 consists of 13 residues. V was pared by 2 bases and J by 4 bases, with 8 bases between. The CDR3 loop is CASSLNRAETQYF. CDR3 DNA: TGTGCCAGCAGCTTAAACAGGGCAGAGACCCAGTACTTC.

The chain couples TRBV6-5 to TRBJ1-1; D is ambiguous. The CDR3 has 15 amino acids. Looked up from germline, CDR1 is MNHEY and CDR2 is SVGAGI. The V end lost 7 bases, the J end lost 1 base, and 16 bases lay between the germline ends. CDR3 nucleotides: TGTGCCAGCAAATACGGGAGGGCAGGGAACACTGAAGCTTTCTTT. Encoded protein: CASKYGRAGNTEAFF.

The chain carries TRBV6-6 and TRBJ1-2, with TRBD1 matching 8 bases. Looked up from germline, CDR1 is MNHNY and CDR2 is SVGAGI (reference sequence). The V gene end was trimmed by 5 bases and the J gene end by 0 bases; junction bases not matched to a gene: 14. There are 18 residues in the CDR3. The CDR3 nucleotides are TGTGCCAGCAGTCTCACCGGACAGGGAAGATTAGCTAACTATGGCTACACCTTC. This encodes CASSLTGQGRLANYGYTF.

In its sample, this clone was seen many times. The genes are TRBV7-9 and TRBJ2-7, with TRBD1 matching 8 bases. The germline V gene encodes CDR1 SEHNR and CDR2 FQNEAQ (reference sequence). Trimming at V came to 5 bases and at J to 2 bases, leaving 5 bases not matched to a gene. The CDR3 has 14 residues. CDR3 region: CASSGTGRAYEQYF. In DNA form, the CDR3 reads TGTGCCAGCAGCGGGACAGGTCGAGCCTACGAGCAGTACTTC.

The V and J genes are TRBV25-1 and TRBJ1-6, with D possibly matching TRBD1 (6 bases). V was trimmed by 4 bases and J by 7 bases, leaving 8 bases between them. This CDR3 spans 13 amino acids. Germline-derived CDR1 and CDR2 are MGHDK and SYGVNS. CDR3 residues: CASSGQGNSPLHF. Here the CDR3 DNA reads TGTGCCAGCAGTGGGCAGGGGAATTCACCCCTCCACTTT.

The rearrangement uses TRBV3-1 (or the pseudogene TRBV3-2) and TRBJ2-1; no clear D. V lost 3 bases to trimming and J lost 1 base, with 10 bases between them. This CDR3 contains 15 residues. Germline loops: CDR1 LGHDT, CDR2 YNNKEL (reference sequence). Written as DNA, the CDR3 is TGTGCCAGCAGCCAGGGCCGGTCATCCTACAATGAGCAGTTCTTC. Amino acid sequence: CASSQGRSSYNEQFF.

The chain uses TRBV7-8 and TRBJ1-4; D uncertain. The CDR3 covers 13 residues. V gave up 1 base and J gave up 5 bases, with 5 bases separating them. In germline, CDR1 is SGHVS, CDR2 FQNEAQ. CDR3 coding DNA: TGTGCCAGCAGCTTAGGCAGGAATGAAAAACTGTTTTTT. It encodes CASSLGRNEKLFF.

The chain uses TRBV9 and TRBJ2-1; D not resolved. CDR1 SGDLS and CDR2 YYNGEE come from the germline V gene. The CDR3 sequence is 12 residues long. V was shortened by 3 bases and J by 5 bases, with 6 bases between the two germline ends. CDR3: CASSAQNNEQFF. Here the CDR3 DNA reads TGTGCCAGCAGCGCCCAGAACAATGAGCAGTTCTTC.

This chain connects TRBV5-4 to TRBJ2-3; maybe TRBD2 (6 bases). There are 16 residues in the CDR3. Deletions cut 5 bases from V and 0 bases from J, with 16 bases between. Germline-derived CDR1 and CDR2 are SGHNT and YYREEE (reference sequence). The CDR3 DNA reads TGTGCCAGCAGTCCGAATCCCGGACTAAGCACAGATACGCAGTATTTT. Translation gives CASSPNPGLSTDTQYF.

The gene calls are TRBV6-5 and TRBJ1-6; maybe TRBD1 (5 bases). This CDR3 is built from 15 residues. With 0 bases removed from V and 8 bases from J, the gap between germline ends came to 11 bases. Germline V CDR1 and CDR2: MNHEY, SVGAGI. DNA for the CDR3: TGTGCCAGCAGTTACTCGATCACAGGTGATTCACCCCTCCACTTT. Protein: CASSYSITGDSPLHF.

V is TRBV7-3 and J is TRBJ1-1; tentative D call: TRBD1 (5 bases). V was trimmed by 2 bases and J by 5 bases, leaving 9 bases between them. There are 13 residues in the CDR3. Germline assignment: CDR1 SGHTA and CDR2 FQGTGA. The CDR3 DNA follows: TGTGCCAGCAGCTTATATCGGGGGACTGAAGCTTTCTTT. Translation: CASSLYRGTEAFF. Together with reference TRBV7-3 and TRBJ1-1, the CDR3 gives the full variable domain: GAGVSQTPSNKVTEKGKYVELRCDPISGHTALYWYRQSLGQGPEFLIYFQGTGAADDSGLPNDRFFAVRPEGSVSTLKIQRTERGDSAVYLCASSLYRGTEAFFGQGTRLTVV.

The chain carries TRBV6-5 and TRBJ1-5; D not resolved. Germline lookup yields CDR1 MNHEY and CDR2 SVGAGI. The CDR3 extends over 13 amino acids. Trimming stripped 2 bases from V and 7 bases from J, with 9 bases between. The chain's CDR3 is CASSYGGRQPQHF. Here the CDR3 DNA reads TGTGCCAGCAGTTACGGAGGAAGGCAGCCCCAGCATTTT.

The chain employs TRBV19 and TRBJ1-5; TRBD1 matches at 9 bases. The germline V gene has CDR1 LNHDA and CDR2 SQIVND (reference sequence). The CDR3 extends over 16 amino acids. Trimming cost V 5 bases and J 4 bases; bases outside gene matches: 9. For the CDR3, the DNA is TGTGCCAGTAGTTTCCGGGACAGGGTAAATAATCAGCCCCAGCATTTT. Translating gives CASSFRDRVNNQPQHF.

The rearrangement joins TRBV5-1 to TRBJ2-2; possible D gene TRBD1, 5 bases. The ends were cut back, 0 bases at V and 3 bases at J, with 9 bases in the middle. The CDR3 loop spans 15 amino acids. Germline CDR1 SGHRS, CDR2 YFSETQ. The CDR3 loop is CASSLVQADTGELFF. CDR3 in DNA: TGCGCCAGCAGCTTGGTACAGGCGGACACCGGGGAGCTGTTTTTT.

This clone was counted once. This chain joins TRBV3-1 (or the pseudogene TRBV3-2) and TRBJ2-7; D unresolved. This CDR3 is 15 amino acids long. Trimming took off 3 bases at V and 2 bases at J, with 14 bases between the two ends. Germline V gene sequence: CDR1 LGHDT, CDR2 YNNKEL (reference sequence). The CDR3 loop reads CASSQGRGFAYEQYF. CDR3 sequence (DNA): TGTGCCAGCAGCCAGGGTCGCGGATTTGCCTACGAGCAGTACTTC.

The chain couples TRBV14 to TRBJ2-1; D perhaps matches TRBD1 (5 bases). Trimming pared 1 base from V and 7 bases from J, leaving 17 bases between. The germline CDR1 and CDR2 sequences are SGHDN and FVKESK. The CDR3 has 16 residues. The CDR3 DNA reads TGTGCCAGCAGCCAAGTAGCAGGACATCTTGGGAATGAGCAGTTCTTC. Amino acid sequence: CASSQVAGHLGNEQFF.

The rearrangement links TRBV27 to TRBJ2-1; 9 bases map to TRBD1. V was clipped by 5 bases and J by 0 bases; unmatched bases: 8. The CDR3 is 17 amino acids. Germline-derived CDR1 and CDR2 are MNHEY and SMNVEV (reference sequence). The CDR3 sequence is CASSAFTGGSSYNEQFF. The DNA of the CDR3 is TGTGCCAGCAGTGCGTTCACAGGGGGCAGCTCCTACAATGAGCAGTTCTTC.

CDR3 protein: CASSYRQSSWGEQFF. CDR3 in DNA: TGTGCCAGCAGCTACCGACAGAGCTCCTGGGGTGAGCAGTTCTTC. The chain links TRBV7-3 to TRBJ2-1, with D perhaps TRBD1 (5 bases). CDR1 is SGHTA, CDR2 FQGTGA, per germline. The CDR3 loop spans 15 amino acids. Trimming took off 4 bases at V and 9 bases at J, with 19 bases between the two ends. The entire variable domain, with the rest obtained from reference TRBV7-3 and TRBJ2-1, is as follows: GAGVSQTPSNKVTEKGKYVELRCDPISGHTALYWYRQSLGQGPEFLIYFQGTGAADDSGLPNDRFFAVRPEGSVSTLKIQRTERGDSAVYLCASSYRQSSWGEQFFGPGTRLTVL.